This T cell receptor (beta chain) was recovered during a study of blood T cell repertoires in COVID-19 (TCRdb year 2020). Regarding the study in general: Collaborator samples came from the United States, Italy and Spain and covered acute and convalescent phases of COVID-19. The material from the prospective study consisted of cDNA or gDNA derived from T cells, B-cell-depleted T cells, or PBMCs. Subjects who had been exposed to COVID-19, were actively infected with it, or had recovered from it provided the deeply sampled blood TCRbeta repertoires that made up the dataset. A freely available public database, intended as a resource for researchers studying the immune response to SARS-CoV-2, is where the repertoires were released. Samples came from the ongoing ImmuneRACE study (first 160 participants) plus 1,254 subjects from 6 global collaborators. A de-identified subject ID, COVID-19 status, age in years and sex were almost always included in the sample metadata. Where HLA class I and class II types were available, the types were taken from metadata supplied by the sample provider, not from assay-based typing.

The CDR3, from cysteine to phenylalanine, totals 17 residues. The DNA shown is the 51-base CDR3, in frame from base 1. V is clipped by 2 bases and J by 0 bases, and the sequence between their germline boundaries is 13 bases long. CDR1 and CDR2 were assigned from the germline V gene as SGHTA and FQGTGA. What the study reported, not specific to this receptor: The quantity of clinical and demographic metadata differed by source and by participant and was supplied without curation.

Collaborating institutions collected whole blood in K2EDTA tubes following their own protocols. For TCRbeta analysis, collaborators shipped samples in one of three forms: frozen whole blood, isolated PBMCs, or DNA extracted from either of those sample types. With respect to this clone: The antigen this receptor binds is unknown. Qualities for individual bases were not recorded, and no much larger clone is one base off.

TCRbeta CDR3 regions were amplified from genomic DNA using the immunoSEQ Assay, a bias-controlled multiplex PCR. In the original analysis: Nucleated cell counts per sample were estimated from amplification of reference gene primers within the assay. To quantify the absolute abundance of each unique TCRbeta CDR3 rearrangement, sequence reads were collapsed and filtered. For each sample, productive Simpson clonality was calculated as the square root of Simpson's diversity index across productive rearrangements. Entries here come from immuneACCESS through TCRdb and include only in-frame sequences with V and J called. Some clones fail to appear in such tables; in the studies checked, an unresolved V gene covers under half of the shortfall, and the cause of the remainder is unknown. That table furnishes V, J and clone size, whereas the DNA furnished D and trimming. Counted in this sample were more than 85,000 clones; about 70% of them appeared once. Of the sample, about 7.1% falls within the top ten clones.

This sequence uses TRBV7-3 and TRBJ2-2; perhaps TRBD2 is the D gene, with 6 bases matching. The receptor was isolated from an older woman with acute or convalescent COVID-19. The specimen was peripheral blood. CDR3 sequence: CASSLLGAGANTGELFF. The bases read TGTGCCAGCAGCTTATTAGGAGCGGGTGCGAACACCGGGGAGCTGTTTTTT.